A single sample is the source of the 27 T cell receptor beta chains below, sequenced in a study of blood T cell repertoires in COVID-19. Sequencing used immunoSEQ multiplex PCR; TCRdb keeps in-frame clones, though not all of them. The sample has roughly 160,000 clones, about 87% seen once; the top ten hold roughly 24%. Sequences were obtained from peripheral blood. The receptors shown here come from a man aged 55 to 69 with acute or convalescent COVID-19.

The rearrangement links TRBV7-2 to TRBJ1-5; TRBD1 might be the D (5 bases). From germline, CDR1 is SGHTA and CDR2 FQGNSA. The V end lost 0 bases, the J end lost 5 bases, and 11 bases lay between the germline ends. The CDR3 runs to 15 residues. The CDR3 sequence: CASSLAARAHQPQHF. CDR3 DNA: TGTGCCAGCAGCTTAGCCGCCAGGGCACATCAGCCCCAGCATTTT.

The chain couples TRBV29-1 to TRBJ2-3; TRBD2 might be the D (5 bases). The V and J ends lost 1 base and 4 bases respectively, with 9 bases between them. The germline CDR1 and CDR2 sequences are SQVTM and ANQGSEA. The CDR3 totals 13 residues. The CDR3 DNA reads TGCAGCGTTGAAGGGACTGGGGCAGATACGCAGTATTTT. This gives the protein CSVEGTGADTQYF.

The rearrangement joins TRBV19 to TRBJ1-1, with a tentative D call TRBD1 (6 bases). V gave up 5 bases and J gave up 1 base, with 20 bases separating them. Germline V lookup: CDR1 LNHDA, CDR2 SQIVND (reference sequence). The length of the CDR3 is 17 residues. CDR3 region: CASSPSGAPWGNTEAFF. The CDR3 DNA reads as TGTGCCAGTAGTCCCTCAGGGGCGCCCTGGGGGAACACTGAAGCTTTCTTT.

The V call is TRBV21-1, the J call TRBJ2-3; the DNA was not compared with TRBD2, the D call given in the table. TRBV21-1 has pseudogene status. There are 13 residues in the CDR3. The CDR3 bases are TGTGCCAGCAGCAATCGAGGCACAGATACGCAGTATTTT. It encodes CASSNRGTDTQYF.

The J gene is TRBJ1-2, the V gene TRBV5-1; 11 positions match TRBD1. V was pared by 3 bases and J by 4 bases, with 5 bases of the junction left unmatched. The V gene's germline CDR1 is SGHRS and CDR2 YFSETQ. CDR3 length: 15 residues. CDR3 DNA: TGCGCCAGCAGCTCAGGGACAGGGGGTTTCTATGGCTACACCTTC. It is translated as CASSSGTGGFYGYTF.

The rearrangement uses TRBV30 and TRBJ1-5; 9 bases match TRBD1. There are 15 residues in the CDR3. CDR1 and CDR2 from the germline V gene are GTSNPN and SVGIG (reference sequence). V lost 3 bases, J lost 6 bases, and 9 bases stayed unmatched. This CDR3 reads CAWSSATGGGQPQHF. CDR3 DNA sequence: TGTGCCTGGAGCTCCGCGACAGGGGGAGGTCAGCCCCAGCATTTT.

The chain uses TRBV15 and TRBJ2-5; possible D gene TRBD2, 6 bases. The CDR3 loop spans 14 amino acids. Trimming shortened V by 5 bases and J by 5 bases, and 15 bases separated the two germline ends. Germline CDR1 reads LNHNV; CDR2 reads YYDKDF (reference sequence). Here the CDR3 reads CATSPRRVAETQYF. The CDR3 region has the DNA TGTGCCACCAGCCCCCGGAGGGTAGCTGAGACCCAGTACTTC.

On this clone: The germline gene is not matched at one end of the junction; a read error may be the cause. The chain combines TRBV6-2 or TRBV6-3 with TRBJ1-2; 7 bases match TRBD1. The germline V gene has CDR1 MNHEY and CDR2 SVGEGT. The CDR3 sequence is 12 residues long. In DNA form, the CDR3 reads TGTGCCAGCAGTCGCAGCCGGGACAGCAGTGACTTC. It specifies CASSRSRDSSDF.

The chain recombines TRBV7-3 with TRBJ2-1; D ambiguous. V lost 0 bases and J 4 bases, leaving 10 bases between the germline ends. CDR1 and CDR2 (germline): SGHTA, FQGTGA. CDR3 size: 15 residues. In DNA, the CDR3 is TGTGCCAGCAGCTTAACTAGCCAGTCGTACAATGAGCAGTTCTTC. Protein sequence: CASSLTSQSYNEQFF.

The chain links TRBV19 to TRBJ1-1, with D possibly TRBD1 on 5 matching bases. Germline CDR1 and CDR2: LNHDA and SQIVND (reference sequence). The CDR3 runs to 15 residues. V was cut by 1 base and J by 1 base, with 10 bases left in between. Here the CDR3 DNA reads TGTGCCAGTAGTATAGCAGGACAAAAGAACACTGAAGCTTTCTTT. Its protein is CASSIAGQKNTEAFF.

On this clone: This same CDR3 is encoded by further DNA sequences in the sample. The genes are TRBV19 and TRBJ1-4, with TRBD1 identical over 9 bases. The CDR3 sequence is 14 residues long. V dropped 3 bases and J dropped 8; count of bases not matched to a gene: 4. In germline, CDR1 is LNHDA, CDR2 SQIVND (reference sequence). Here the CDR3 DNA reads TGTGCCAGTAGTATTGGGACAGGGAACGAAAAACTGTTTTTT. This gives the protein CASSIGTGNEKLFF.

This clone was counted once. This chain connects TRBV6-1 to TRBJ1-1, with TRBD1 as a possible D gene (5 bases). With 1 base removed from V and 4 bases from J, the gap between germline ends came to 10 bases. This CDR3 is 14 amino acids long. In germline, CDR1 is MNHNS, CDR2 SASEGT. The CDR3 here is CASSEVGGGTEAFF. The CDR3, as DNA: TGTGCCAGCAGTGAAGTGGGGGGGGGCACTGAAGCTTTCTTT.

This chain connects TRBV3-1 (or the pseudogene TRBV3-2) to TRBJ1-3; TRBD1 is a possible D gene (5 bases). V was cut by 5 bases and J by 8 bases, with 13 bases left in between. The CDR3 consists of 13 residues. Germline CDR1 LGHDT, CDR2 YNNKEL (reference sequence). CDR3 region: CASSLFRGDTIYF. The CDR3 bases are TGTGCCAGCAGCTTATTTAGGGGTGACACCATATATTTT.

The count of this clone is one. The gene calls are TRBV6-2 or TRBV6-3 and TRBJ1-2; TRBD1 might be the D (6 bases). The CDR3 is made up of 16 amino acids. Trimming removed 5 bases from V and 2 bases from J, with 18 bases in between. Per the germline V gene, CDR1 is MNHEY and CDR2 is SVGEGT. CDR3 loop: CASSPNGGTFNYGYTF. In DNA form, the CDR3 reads TGTGCCAGCAGTCCCAACGGGGGGACATTCAACTATGGCTACACCTTC.

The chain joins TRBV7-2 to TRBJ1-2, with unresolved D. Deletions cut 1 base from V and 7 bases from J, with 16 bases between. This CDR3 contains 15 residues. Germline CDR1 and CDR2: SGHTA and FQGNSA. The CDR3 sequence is CASSLDPGALRGYTF. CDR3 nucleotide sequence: TGTGCCAGCAGCTTAGATCCAGGCGCCCTACGTGGCTACACCTTC.

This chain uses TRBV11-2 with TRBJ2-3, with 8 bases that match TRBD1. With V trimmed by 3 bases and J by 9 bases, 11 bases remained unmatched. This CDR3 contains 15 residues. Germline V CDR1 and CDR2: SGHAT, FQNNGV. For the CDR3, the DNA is TGTGCCAGCAGCTTTAACAGGGGGGCCTCCGGGACGCAGTATTTT. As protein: CASSFNRGASGTQYF.

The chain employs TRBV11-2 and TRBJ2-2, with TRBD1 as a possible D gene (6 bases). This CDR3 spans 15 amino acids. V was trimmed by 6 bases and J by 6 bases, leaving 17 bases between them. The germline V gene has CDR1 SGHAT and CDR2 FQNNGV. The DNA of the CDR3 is TGTGCCAGCAGTACACAGGGTATTAGGTCCGGGGAGCTGTTTTTT. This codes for CASSTQGIRSGELFF.

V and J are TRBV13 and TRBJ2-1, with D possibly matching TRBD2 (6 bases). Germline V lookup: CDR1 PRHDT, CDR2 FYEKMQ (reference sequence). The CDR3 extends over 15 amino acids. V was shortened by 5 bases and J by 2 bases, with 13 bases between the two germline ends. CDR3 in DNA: TGTGCCAGCAGCCACGGGACTGGAACCTACAATGAGCAGTTCTTC. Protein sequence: CASSHGTGTYNEQFF.

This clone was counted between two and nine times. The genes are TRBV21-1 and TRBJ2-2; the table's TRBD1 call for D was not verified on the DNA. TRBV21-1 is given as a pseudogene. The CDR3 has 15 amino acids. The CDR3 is CASSKAQQNTGELFF. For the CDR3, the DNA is TGTGCCAGCAGCAAAGCACAGCAGAACACCGGGGAGCTGTTTTTT.

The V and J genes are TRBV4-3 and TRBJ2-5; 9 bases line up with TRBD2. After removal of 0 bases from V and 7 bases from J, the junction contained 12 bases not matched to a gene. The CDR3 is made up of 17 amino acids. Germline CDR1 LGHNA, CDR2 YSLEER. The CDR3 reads CASSQEASGGPGWTQYF. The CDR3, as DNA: TGCGCCAGCAGCCAAGAAGCGAGCGGGGGGCCGGGGTGGACCCAGTACTTC.

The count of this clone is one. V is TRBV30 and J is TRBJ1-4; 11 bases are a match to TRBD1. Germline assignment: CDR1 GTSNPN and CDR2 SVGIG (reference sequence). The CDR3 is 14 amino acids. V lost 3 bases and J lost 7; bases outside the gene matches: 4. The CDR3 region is CAWSRTGGGEKLFF. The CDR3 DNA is TGTGCCTGGAGCCGGACAGGGGGCGGTGAAAAACTGTTTTTT.

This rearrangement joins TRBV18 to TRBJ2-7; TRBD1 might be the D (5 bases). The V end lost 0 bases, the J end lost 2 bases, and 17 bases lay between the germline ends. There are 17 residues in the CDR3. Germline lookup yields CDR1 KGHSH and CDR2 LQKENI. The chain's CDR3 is CASSPPERVDSPYEQYF. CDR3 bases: TGTGCCAGCTCACCACCGGAAAGAGTTGACAGCCCCTACGAGCAGTACTTC.

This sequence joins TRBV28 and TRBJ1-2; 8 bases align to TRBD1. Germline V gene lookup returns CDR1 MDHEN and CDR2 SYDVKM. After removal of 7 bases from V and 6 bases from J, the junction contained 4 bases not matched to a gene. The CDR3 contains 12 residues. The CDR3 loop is CASTDRADGYTF. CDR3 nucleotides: TGTGCCAGCACGGACAGGGCAGATGGCTACACCTTC.

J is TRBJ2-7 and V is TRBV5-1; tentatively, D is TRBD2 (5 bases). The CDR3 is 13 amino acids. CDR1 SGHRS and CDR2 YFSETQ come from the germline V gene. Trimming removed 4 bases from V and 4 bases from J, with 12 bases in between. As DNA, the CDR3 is TGCGCCAGCAGCAACCTAGCTTCGTACGAGCAGTACTTC. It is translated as CASSNLASYEQYF. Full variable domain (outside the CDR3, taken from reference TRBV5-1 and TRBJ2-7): KAGVTQTPRYLIKTRGQQVTLSCSPISGHRSVSWYQQTPGQGLQFLFEYFSETQRNKGNFPGRFSGRQFSNSRSEMNVSTLELGDSALYLCASSNLASYEQYFGPGTRLTVT.

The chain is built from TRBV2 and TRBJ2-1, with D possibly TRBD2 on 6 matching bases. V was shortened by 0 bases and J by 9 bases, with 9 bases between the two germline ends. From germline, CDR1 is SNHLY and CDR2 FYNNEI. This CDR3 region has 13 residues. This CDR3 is CASSEAGGGEQFF. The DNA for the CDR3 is TGTGCCAGCAGTGAAGCGGGAGGAGGTGAGCAGTTCTTC.

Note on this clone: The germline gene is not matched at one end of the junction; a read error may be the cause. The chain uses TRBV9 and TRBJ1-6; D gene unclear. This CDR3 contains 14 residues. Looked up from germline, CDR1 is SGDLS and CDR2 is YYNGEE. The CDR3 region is CASSVTVNNSPLHF. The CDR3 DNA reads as TGTGCCAGCAGCGTCACAGTGAATAATTCCCCCCTCCACTTT.

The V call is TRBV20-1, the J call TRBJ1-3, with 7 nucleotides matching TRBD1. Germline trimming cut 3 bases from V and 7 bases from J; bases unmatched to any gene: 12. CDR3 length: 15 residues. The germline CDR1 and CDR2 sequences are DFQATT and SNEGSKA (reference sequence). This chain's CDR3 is CSASSQTGRLNTIYF. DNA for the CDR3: TGCAGTGCTAGTTCTCAGACAGGGAGACTTAACACCATATATTTT.